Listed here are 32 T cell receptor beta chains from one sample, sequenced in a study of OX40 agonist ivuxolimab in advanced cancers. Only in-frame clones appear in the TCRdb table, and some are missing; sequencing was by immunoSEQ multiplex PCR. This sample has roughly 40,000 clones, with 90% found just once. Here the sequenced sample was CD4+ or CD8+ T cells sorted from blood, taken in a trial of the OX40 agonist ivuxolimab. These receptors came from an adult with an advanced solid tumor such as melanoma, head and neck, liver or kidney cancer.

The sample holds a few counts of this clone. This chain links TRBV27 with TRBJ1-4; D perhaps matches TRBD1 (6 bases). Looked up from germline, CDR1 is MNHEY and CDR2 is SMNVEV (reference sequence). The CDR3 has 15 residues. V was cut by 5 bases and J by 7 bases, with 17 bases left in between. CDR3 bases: TGTGCCAGCAGTAGAGACAGGTCTCAAGGTGAAAAACTGTTTTTT. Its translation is CASSRDRSQGEKLFF.

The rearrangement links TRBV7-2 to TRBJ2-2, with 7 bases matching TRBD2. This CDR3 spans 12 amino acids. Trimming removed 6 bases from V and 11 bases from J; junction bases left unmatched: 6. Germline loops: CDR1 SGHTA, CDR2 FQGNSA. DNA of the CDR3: TGTGCCAGCAGAGGACTAGTCCGAGAGCTGTTTTTT. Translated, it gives CASRGLVRELFF.

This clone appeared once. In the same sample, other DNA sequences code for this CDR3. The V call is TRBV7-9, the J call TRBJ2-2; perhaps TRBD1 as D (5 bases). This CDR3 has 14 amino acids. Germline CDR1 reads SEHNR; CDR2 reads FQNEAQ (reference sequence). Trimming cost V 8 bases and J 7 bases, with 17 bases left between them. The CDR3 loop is CASAIQPRGGELFF. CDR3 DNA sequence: TGTGCCAGCGCCATCCAGCCAAGGGGCGGGGAGCTGTTTTTT.

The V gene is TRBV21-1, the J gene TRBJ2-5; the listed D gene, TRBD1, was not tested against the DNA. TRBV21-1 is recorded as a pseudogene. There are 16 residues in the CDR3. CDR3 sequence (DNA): TGTGCCAGCAGCAAAGGGCGCCCGGACAAGGCCCGGACCCAGTACTTC. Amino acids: CASSKGRPDKARTQYF.

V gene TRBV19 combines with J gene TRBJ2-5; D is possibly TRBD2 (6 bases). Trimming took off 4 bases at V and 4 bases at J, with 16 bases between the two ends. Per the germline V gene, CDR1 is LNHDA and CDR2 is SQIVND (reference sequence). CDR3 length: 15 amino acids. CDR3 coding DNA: TGTGCCAGTAGTAATTGGGGCGGGGCAGCAGAGACCCAGTACTTC. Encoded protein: CASSNWGGAAETQYF.

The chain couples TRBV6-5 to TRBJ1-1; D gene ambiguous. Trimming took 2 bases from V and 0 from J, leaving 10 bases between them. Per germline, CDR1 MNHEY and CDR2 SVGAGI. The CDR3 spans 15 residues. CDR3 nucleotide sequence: TGTGCCAGCAGTTACGGGGTGGGGTTGAACACTGAAGCTTTCTTT. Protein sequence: CASSYGVGLNTEAFF.

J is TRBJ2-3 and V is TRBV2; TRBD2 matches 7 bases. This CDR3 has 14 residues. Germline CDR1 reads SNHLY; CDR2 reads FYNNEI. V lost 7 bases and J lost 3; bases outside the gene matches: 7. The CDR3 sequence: CASKGGSRTDTQYF. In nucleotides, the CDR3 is TGTGCCAGCAAGGGCGGGAGTCGTACAGATACGCAGTATTTT.

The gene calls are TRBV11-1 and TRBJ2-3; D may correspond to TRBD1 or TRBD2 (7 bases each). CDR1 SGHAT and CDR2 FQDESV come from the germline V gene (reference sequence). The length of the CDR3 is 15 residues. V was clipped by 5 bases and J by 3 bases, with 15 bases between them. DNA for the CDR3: TGTGCCAGCAGCCAGGGGGGGGAATGGACAGATACGCAGTATTTT. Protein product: CASSQGGEWTDTQYF. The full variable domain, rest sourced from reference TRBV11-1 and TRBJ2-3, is EAEVAQSPRYKITEKSQAVAFWCDPISGHATLYWYRQILGQGPELLVQFQDESVVDDSQLPKDRFSAERLKGVDSTLKIQPAELGDSAMYLCASSQGGEWTDTQYFGPGTRLTVL.

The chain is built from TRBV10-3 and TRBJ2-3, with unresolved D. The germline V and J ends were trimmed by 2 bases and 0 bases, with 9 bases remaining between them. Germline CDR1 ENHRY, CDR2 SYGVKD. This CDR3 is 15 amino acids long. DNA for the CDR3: TGTGCCATCAGTGAGGGAGCTTCGAGCACAGATACGCAGTATTTT. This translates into CAISEGASSTDTQYF.

CDR3 sequence (DNA): TGTGCCAGCAGTCCCACACATAGCACAGATACGCAGTATTTT. Its translation is CASSPTHSTDTQYF. The genes are TRBV6-1 and TRBJ2-3; no reliable D call. Germline CDR1 and CDR2: MNHNS and SASEGT. The CDR3 is 14 amino acids. The V gene lost 5 bases and the J gene lost 0 bases, with 9 bases spanning the gap.

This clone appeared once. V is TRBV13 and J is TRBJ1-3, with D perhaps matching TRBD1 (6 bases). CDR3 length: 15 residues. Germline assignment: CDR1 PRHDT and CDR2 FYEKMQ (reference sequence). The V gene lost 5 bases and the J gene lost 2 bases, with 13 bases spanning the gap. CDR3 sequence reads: CASSRYTGTGNTIYF. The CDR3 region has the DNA TGTGCCAGCAGCCGGTACACAGGGACTGGAAACACCATATATTTT.

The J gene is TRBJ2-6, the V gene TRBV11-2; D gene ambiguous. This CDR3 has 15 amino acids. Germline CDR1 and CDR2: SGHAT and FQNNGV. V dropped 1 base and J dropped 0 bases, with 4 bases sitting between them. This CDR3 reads CASSLVVSGANVLTF. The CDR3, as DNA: TGTGCCAGCAGCTTAGTGGTCTCTGGGGCCAACGTCCTGACTTTC.

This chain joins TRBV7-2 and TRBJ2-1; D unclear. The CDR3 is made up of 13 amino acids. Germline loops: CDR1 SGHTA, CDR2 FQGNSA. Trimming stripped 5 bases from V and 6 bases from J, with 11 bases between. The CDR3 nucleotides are TGTGCCAGCAGCCTCCCCGGTCTCAATGAGCAGTTCTTC. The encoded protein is CASSLPGLNEQFF.

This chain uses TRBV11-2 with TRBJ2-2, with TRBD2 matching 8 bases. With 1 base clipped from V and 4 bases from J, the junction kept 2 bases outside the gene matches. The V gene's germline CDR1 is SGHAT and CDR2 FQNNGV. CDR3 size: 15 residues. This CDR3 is CASSLGTSLTGELFF. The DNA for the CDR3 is TGTGCCAGCAGCTTAGGGACTAGCCTCACCGGGGAGCTGTTTTTT.

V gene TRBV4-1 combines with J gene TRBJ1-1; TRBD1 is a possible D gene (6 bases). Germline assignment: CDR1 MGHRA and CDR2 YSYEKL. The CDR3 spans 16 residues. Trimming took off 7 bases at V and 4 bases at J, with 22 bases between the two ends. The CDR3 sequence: CASTFEGGLGSTEAFF. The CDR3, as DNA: TGCGCCAGCACATTTGAGGGGGGGCTGGGGAGCACTGAAGCTTTCTTT.

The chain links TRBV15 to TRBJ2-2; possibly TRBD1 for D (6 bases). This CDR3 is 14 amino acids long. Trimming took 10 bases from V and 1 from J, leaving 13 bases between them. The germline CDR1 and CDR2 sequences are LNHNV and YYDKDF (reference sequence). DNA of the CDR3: TGTGCCATCGCCGGGACACGGAACACCGGGGAGCTGTTTTTT. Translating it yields CAIAGTRNTGELFF.

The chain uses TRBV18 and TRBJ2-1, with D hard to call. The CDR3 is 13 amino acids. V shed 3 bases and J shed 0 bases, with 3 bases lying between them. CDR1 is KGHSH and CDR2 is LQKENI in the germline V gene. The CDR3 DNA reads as TGTGCCAGCTCACCGAGCTCCTACAATGAGCAGTTCTTC. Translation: CASSPSSYNEQFF. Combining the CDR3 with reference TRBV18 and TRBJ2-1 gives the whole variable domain NAGVMQNPRHLVRRRGQEARLRCSPMKGHSHVYWYRQLPEEGLKFMVYLQKENIIDESGMPKERFSAEFPKEGPSILRIQQVVRGDSAAYFCASSPSSYNEQFFGPGTRLTVL.

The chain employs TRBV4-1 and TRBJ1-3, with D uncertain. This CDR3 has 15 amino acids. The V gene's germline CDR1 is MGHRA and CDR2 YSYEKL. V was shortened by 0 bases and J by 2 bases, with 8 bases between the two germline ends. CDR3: CASSQDTVPGNTIYF. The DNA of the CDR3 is TGCGCCAGCAGCCAAGACACGGTTCCTGGAAACACCATATATTTT.

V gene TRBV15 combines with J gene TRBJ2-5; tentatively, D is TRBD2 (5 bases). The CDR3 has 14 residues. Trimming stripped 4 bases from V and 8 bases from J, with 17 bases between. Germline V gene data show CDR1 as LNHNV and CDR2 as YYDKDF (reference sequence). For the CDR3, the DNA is TGTGCCACCAGCACATATAGTGAGGGAAGAACCCAGTACTTC. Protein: CATSTYSEGRTQYF.

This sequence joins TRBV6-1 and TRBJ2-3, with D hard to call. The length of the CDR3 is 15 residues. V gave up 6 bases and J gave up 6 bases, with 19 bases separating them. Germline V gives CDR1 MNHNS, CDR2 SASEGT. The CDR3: CASRKEGLRSDTQYF. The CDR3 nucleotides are TGTGCCAGCAGAAAGGAAGGGTTAAGGTCCGATACGCAGTATTTT.

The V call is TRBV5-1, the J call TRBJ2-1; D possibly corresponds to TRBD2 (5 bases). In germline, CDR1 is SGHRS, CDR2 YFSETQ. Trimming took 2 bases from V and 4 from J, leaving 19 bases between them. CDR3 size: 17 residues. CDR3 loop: CASSFGILAPKYNEQFF. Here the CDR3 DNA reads TGCGCCAGCAGCTTCGGGATCCTGGCACCCAAGTACAATGAGCAGTTCTTC. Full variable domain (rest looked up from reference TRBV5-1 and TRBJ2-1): KAGVTQTPRYLIKTRGQQVTLSCSPISGHRSVSWYQQTPGQGLQFLFEYFSETQRNKGNFPGRFSGRQFSNSRSEMNVSTLELGDSALYLCASSFGILAPKYNEQFFGPGTRLTVL.

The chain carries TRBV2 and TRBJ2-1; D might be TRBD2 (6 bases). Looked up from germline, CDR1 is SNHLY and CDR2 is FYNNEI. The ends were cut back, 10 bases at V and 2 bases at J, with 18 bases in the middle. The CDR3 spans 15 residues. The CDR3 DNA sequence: TGTGCCATTGCGACCGGGACTCCAACCTACAATGAGCAGTTCTTC. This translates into CAIATGTPTYNEQFF.

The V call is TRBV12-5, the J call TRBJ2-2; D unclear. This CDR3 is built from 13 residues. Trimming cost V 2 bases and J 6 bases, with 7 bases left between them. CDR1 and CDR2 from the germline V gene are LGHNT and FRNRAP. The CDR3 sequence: CASGLFVAGELFF. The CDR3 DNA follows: TGTGCTAGTGGTTTGTTCGTCGCCGGGGAGCTGTTTTTT.

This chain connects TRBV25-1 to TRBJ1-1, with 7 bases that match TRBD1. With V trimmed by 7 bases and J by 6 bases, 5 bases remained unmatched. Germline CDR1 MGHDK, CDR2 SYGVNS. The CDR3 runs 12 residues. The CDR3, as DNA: TGTGCCAGCAAGAGGGGGCTCTCTGAAGCTTTCTTT. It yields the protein CASKRGLSEAFF.

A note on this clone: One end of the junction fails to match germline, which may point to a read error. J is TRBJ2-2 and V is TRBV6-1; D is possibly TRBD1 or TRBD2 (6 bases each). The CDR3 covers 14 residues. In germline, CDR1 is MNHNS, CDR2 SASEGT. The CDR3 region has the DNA TGTGCCAGCAGTGAAAGAGGGGGATGGGGGGAACTGTTTTTT. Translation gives CASSERGGWGELFF.

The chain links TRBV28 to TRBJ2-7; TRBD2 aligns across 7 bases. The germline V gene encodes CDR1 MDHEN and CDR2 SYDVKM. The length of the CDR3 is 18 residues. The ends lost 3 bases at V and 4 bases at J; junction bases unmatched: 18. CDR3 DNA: TGTGCCAGCAGTTTGGCCGTGAGTGGGGGGAGGGTTTTATACGAGCAGTACTTC. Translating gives CASSLAVSGGRVLYEQYF.

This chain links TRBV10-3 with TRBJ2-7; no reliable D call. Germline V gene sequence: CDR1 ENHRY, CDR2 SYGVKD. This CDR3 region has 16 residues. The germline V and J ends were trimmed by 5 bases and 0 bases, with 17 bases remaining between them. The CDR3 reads CAISRRISGFSYEQYF. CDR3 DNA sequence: TGTGCCATCAGTAGAAGAATTTCAGGTTTCTCCTACGAGCAGTACTTC.

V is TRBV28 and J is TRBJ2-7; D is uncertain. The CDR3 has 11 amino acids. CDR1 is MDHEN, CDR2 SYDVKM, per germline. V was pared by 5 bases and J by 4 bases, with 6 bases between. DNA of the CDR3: TGTGCCAGCAGTAGGCCTTACGAGCAGTACTTC. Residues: CASSRPYEQYF.

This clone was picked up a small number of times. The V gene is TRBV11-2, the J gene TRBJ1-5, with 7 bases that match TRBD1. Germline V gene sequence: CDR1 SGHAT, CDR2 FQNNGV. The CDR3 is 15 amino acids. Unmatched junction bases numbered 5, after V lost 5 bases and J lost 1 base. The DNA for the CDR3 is TGTGCCAGCAGCCGGGACAGACTGAGCAATCAGCCCCAGCATTTT. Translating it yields CASSRDRLSNQPQHF.

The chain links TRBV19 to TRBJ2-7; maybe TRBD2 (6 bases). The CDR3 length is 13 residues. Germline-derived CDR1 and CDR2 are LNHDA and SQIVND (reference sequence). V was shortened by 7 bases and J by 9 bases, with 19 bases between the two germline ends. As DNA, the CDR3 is TGTGCCAGTAACCCAGGCGGGGTTCAGGTGCAGTACTTC. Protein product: CASNPGGVQVQYF.

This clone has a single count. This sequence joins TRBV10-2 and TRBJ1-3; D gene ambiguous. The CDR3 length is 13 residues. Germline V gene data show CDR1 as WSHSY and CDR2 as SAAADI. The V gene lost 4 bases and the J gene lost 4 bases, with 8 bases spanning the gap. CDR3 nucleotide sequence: TGCGCCAGCAGTGTTGCGCTCGGAAACACCATATATTTT. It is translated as CASSVALGNTIYF.

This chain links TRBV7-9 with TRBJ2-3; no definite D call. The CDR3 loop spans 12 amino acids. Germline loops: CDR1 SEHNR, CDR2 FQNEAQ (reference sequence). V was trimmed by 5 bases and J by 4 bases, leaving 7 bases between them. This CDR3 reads CASSSQSDTQYF. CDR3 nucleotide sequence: TGTGCCAGCAGCAGCCAGTCAGATACGCAGTATTTT.